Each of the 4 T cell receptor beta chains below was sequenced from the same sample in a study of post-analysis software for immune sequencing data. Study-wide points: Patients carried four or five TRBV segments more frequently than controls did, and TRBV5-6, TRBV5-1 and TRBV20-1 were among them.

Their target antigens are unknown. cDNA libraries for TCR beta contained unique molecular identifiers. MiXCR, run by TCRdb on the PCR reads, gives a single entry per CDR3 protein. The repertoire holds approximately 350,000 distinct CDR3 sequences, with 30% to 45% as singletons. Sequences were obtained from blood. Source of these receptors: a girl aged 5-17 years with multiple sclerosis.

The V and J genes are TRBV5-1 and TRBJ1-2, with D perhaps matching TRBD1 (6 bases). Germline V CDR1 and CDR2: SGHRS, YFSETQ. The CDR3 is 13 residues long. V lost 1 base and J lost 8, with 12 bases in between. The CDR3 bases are TGCGCCAGCAGCTTGCGGGGGGCAGAGGGCTACACCTTC. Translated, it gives CASSLRGAEGYTF.

The CDR3: CASSMGTTQGYEQYF. CDR3 DNA: TGTGCCAGTAGTATGGGGACTACCCAGGGCTACGAGCAGTACTTC. The chain recombines TRBV19 with TRBJ2-7, with 7 nucleotides matching TRBD2. Germline values: CDR1 LNHDA, CDR2 SQIVND (reference sequence). This CDR3 spans 15 amino acids. V was pared by 3 bases and J by 3 bases, with 8 bases of the junction left unmatched.

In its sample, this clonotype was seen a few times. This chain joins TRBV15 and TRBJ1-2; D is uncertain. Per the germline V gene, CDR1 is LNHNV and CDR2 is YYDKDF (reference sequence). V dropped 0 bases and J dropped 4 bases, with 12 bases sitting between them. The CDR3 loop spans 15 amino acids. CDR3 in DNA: TGTGCCACCAGCAGAGATCTGGACGGGCTCTATGGCTACACCTTC. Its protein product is CATSRDLDGLYGYTF.

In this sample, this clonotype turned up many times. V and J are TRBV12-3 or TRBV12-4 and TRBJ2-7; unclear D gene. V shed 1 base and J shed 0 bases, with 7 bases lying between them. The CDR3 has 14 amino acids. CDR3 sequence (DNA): TGTGCCAGCAGTTTAGGGCAGGCCTCCTACGAGCAGTACTTC. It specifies CASSLGQASYEQYF.